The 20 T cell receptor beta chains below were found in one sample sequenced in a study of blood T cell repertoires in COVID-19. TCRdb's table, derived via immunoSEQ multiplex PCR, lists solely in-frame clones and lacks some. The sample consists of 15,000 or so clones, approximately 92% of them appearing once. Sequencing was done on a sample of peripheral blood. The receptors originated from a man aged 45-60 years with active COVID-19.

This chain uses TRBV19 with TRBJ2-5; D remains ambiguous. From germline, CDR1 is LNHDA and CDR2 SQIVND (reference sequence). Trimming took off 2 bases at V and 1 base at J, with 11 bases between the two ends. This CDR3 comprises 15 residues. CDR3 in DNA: TGTGCCAGTAGTATAATTGGAGTTACCCAAGAGACCCAGTACTTC. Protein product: CASSIIGVTQETQYF.

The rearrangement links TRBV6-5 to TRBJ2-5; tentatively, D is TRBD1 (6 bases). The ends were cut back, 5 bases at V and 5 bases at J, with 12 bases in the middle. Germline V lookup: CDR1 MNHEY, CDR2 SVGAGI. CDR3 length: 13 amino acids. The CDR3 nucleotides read TGTGCCAGCAGTAGACAGGTTGCGGAGACCCAGTACTTC. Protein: CASSRQVAETQYF.

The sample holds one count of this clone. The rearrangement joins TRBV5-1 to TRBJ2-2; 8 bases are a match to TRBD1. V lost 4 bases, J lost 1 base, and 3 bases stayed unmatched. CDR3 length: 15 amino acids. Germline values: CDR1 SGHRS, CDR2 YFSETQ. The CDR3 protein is CASSEGQVNTGELFF. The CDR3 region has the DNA TGCGCCAGCAGCGAGGGACAGGTGAACACCGGGGAGCTGTTTTTT.

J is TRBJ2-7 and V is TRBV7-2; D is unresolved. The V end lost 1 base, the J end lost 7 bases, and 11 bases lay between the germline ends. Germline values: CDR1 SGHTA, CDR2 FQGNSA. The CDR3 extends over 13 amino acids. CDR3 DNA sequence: TGTGCCAGCAGCTTAGGCCGGGTTTTAGAGCAGTACTTC. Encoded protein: CASSLGRVLEQYF.

The CDR3 DNA follows: TGTGCCAGCAGTCCCCTGACAGGGGCCTACGGTCAGCCCCAGCATTTT. It yields the protein CASSPLTGAYGQPQHF. This chain uses TRBV28 with TRBJ1-5; 8 nucleotides line up with TRBD1. Losses at the gene ends were 5 bases for V and 6 bases for J; bases not matched to a gene: 12. This CDR3 has 16 residues. Per the germline V gene, CDR1 is MDHEN and CDR2 is SYDVKM.

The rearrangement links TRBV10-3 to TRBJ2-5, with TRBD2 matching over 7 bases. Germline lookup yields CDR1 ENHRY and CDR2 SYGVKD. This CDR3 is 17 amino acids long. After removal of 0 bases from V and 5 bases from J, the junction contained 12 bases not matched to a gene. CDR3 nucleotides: TGTGCCATCAGTGAGTCGAGGGCCCGGACTAGTTTCGAGACCCAGTACTTC. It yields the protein CAISESRARTSFETQYF.

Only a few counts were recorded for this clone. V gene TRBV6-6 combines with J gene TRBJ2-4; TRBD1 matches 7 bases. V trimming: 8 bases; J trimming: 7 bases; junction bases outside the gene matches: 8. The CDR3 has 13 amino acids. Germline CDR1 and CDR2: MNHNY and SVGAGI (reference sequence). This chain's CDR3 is CASSDRVSNIQYF. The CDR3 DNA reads TGTGCCAGCTCCGACAGGGTCTCGAACATTCAGTACTTC.

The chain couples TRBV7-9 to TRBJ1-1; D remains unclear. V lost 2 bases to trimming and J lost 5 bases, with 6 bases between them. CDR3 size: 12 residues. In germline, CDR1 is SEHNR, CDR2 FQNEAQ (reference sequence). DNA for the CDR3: TGTGCCAGCAGCTTACAGTTGACTGAAGCTTTCTTT. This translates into CASSLQLTEAFF.

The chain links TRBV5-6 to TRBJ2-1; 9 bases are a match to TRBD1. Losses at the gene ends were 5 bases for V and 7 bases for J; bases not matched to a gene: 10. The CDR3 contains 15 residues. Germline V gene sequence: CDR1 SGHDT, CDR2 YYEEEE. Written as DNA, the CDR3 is TGTGCCAGCAGTTTGAACAGGGGGCCAACAAATGAGCAGTTCTTC. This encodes CASSLNRGPTNEQFF. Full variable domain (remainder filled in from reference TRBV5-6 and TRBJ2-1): DAGVTQSPTHLIKTRGQQVTLRCSPKSGHDTVSWYQQALGQGPQFIFQYYEEEERQRGNFPDRFSGHQFPNYSSELNVNALLLGDSALYLCASSLNRGPTNEQFFGPGTRLTVL.

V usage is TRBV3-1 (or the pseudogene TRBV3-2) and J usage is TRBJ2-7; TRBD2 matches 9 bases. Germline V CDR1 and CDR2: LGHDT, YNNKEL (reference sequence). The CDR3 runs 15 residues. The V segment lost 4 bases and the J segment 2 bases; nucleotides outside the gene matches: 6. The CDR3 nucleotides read TGTGCCAGCAGCCGGACTAGCGCCATCCCCTACGAGCAGTACTTC. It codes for CASSRTSAIPYEQYF.

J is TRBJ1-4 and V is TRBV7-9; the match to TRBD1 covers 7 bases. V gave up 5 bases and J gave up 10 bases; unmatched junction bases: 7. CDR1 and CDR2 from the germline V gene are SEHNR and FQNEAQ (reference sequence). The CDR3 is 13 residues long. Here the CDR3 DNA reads TGTGCCAGCAGCCTACCGGGACAGATAAAACTGTTTTTT. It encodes CASSLPGQIKLFF.

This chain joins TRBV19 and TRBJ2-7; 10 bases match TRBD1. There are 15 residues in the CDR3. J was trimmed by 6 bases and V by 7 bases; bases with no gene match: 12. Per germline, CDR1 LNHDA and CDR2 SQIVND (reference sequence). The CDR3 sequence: CASTPRDRGSLEQYF. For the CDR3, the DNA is TGTGCCAGTACCCCTCGGGACAGGGGCTCCCTCGAGCAGTACTTC.

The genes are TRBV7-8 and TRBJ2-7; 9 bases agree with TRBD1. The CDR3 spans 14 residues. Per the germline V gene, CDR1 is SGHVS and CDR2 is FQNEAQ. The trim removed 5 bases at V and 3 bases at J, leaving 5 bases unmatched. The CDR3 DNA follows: TGTGCCAGCAGCCTGACAGGGGGGGGCTACGAGCAGTACTTC. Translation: CASSLTGGGYEQYF.

The CDR3 is CASSPSTRNSPLHF. DNA of the CDR3: TGTGCCAGTAGTCCCTCAACTAGGAATTCACCCCTCCACTTT. This sequence joins TRBV19 and TRBJ1-6; D is unresolved. V lost 5 bases, J lost 7 bases, and 12 bases lay in between. The germline CDR1 and CDR2 sequences are LNHDA and SQIVND (reference sequence). The CDR3 is 14 amino acids.

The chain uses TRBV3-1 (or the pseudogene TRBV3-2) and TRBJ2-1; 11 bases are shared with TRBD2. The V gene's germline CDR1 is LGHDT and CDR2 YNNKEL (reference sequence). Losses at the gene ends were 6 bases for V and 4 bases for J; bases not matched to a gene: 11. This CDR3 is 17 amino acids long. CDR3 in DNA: TGTGCCAGCAGTTCATATCCGGGACTAGCGGAATACAATGAGCAGTTCTTC. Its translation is CASSSYPGLAEYNEQFF.

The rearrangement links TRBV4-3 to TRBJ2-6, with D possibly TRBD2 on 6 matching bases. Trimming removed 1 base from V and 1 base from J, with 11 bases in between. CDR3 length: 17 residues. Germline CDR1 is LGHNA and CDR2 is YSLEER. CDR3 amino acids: CASSQGIGGSGANVLTF. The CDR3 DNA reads TGCGCCAGCAGCCAAGGGATCGGGGGATCTGGGGCCAACGTCCTGACTTTC.

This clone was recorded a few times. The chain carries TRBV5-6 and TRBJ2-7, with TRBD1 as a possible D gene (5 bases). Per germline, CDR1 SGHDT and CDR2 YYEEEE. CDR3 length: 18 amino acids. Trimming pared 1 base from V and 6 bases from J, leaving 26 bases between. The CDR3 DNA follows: TGTGCCAGCAGCTTGTATTTGGCCAAGGGAAAGGGGATGCGCGAGCAGTACTTC. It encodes CASSLYLAKGKGMREQYF.

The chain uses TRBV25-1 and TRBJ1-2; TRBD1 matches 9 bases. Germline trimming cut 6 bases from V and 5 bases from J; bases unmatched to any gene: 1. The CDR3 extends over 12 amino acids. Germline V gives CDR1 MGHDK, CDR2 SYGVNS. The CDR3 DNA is TGTGCCAGCAGGGGGACAGGGTATGGCTACACCTTC. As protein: CASRGTGYGYTF.

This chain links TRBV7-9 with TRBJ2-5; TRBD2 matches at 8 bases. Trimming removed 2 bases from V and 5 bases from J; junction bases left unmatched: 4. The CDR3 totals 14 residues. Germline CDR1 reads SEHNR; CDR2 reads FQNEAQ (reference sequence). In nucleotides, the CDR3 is TGTGCCAGCAGCTTACTAGCGGGTTTCGAGACCCAGTACTTC. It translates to CASSLLAGFETQYF.

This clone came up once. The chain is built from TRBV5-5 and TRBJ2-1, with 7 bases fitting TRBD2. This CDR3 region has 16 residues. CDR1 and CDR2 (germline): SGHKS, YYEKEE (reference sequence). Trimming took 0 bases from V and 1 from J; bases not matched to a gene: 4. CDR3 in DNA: TGTGCCAGCAGCTTGGCGGAGCGGGGTTCCTACAATGAGCAGTTCTTC. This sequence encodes CASSLAERGSYNEQFF. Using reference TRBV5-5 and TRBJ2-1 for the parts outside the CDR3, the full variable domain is DAGVTQSPTHLIKTRGQQVTLRCSPISGHKSVSWYQQVLGQGPQFIFQYYEKEERGRGNFPDRFSARQFPNYSSELNVNALLLGDSALYLCASSLAERGSYNEQFFGPGTRLTVL.